In this sample, the clone carrying this T cell receptor beta chain turned up many times. Antigen unknown. RNA transcripts gave rise to amplified TCR beta CDR3 regions. HTBI primers drove first-round RT-PCR of the TCR CDR3. TCRdb reanalysed the multiplex PCR reads using MiXCR and keeps one entry per CDR3 protein. The repertoire holds 640,000 or so distinct CDR3 sequences, around 15% seen once, with around 4.5% in the top ten. V lost 11 bases, J lost 4 bases, and 18 bases lay in between. Germline V lookup: CDR1 WNHNN, CDR2 SYGVQD (reference sequence). The CDR3 has 15 residues. This specimen comes from a study of T cells in Graves' hyperthyroidism and ophthalmopathy. Study-level findings and limits: Most clonotypes expanded in thyroid above 0.001 were likewise present in blood.

This chain joins TRBV10-1 and TRBJ2-6; D is unresolved. The sample taken for sequencing was blood. This clonotype was obtained from a woman aged 35 to 49 with Graves' ophthalmopathy. In nucleotides, the CDR3 is TGCGCCGCCAACGGCCCAAGGGCGGGGGCCAACGTCCTGACTTTC. Protein: CAANGPRAGANVLTF.